This section outlines one TCR beta chain sequence together with its context. What it recognizes is unknown. This record comes from a study of CXCR3-negative and CXCR3-positive naive CD8 T cells. Each CD8+ T cell subset was sorted in triplicate, a few hundred thousand cells each. Study-level results: TRBV-TRBJ usage was alike in naive CXCR3-negative and CXCR3-positive cells but differed in memory cells.

Libraries were UMI-labeled 5' RACE TRB cDNA. For each CDR3 protein, TCRdb gives one entry from its re-call of the 5' RACE reads, without DNA. The specimen's table records about 130,000 distinct CDR3 sequences. This sequence was found in a human donor in good health. Some clones in this sample may be carry-over from other donors' samples. The material sequenced was naive CXCR3- CD8+ T cells from blood. The subset here: CD45RO-CCR7+CD27+CD95- naive CD8+ T cells lacking CXCR3 (TNR3-).

CDR3 sequence: CASSGSRGGADTQYF. The J gene is TRBJ2-3, the V gene TRBV5-4; the TRBD1 assignment by TCRdb is unverifiable without DNA. The CDR3 length is 15 residues. CDR1 is SGHNT, CDR2 YYREEE, per germline (reference sequence).